This T cell receptor beta chain was found in a study of shared T cell receptors in the human thymus. The CDR3 is 15 residues long. V lost 6 bases, J lost 3 bases, and 8 bases stayed unmatched. CDR1 and CDR2 (germline): MNHEY, SVGAGI. This table comes from immunoSEQ multiplex PCR, and its TCRdb copy is limited to in-frame clones, with some not included. The sample consists of about 660,000 clones, roughly 90% of them appearing once. This sample also belongs to another study, concerning human thymus T cells. In that study: Resections removed during corrective heart surgery provided the thymus tissue used. In thymic and blood repertoires alike, V and J usage looked biased. Highly overlapping thymic repertoires in unrelated individuals were reported by related research.

The rearrangement links TRBV6-5 to TRBJ2-7; 10 nucleotides match TRBD1. The source of this sequence is a boy in the first two years of life with a congenital heart defect. The sample was thymocytes. The CDR3 DNA reads as TGTGCCAGCAGAACCGGGACAGGGGACATCTACGAGCAGTACTTC. The encoded protein is CASRTGTGDIYEQYF.